These 23 T cell receptor beta chains were sequenced from one sample in a study of blood T cell repertoires in COVID-19. Sequenced by immunoSEQ multiplex PCR; TCRdb stores in-frame clones only, minus some. Here the sample spans 230,000 or so clones, roughly 84% being singletons. Sequencing was carried out using PBMCs or T cells enriched from blood (not recorded which). Receptor source: a woman in her 50s who had been exposed to COVID-19.

This sequence joins TRBV20-1 and TRBJ1-1, with D perhaps matching TRBD1 (5 bases). Trimming cost V 7 bases and J 5 bases, with 8 bases left between them. The CDR3 is made up of 10 amino acids. CDR1 and CDR2 from the germline V gene are DFQATT and SNEGSKA (reference sequence). For the CDR3, the DNA is TGCAGTGAACGGGGGACTGAAGCTTTCTTT. As protein: CSERGTEAFF.

This chain uses TRBV18 with TRBJ2-2, with TRBD1 matching over 7 bases. Germline V lookup: CDR1 KGHSH, CDR2 LQKENI. This CDR3 has 16 residues. V dropped 3 bases and J dropped 5; count of bases not matched to a gene: 9. The CDR3 DNA is TGTGCCAGCTCACCCTTGACAGGGCGTTGGACCGGGGAGCTGTTTTTT. It yields the protein CASSPLTGRWTGELFF.

The V and J genes are TRBV12-3 or TRBV12-4 and TRBJ1-1; possible D gene TRBD1, 5 bases. Trimming shortened V by 2 bases and J by 9 bases, and 7 bases separated the two germline ends. The CDR3 totals 11 residues. DNA for the CDR3: TGTGCCAGCAGTTTAAGACAGCAAGCTTTCTTT. The encoded protein is CASSLRQQAFF.

This clone was seen just once. The V gene is TRBV29-1, the J gene TRBJ2-7, with TRBD1 identical over 8 bases. Per the germline V gene, CDR1 is SQVTM and CDR2 is ANQGSEA. This CDR3 is 11 amino acids long. Trimming at V came to 6 bases and at J to 5 bases, leaving 3 bases not matched to a gene. CDR3 sequence reads: CSVYRGNEQYF. The CDR3 DNA reads as TGCAGCGTGTACAGGGGGAACGAGCAGTACTTC.

The genes are TRBV7-8 and TRBJ1-3, with TRBD1 identical over 7 bases. This CDR3 is built from 16 residues. Looked up from germline, CDR1 is SGHVS and CDR2 is FQNEAQ. The junction had 5 bases not matched to a gene; V was cut back by 3 bases and J by 0 bases. CDR3 nucleotides: TGTGCCAGCAGCTTGGGGACAGTTGCCTCTGGAAACACCATATATTTT. It is translated as CASSLGTVASGNTIYF.

This clone was observed once. CDR3 sequence: CASSAGRGEETQYF. The CDR3 DNA reads TGTGCCAGCAGCGCCGGACGGGGGGAAGAGACCCAGTACTTC. The chain recombines TRBV9 with TRBJ2-5; 7 bases line up with TRBD2. Germline CDR1 SGDLS, CDR2 YYNGEE. V shed 3 bases, J shed 3 bases, and the junction held 5 bases outside the gene matches. This CDR3 is 14 amino acids long.

V usage is TRBV7-9 and J usage is TRBJ1-1; D may be TRBD1 (6 bases). The V gene's germline CDR1 is SEHNR and CDR2 FQNEAQ (reference sequence). V lost 2 bases and J 1 base, leaving 17 bases between the germline ends. This CDR3 has 17 residues. The CDR3 here is CASSLRHLGQPNTEAFF. The CDR3 nucleotides read TGTGCCAGCAGCTTACGCCATTTAGGACAGCCGAACACTGAAGCTTTCTTT.

CDR3 protein: CASSLEQGNNSPLHF. CDR3 DNA: TGTGCCAGCAGCTTAGAACAGGGTAATAATTCACCCCTCCACTTT. The chain couples TRBV7-2 to TRBJ1-6; TRBD1 is a possible D gene (6 bases). CDR1 is SGHTA and CDR2 is FQGNSA in the germline V gene. The V end was cut by 1 base, the J end by 5 bases, with 9 bases between. The CDR3 extends over 15 amino acids.

J is TRBJ1-2 and V is TRBV6-5, with D hard to call. Trimming pared 2 bases from V and 4 bases from J, leaving 14 bases between. The germline gives CDR1 MNHEY, CDR2 SVGAGI. The CDR3 spans 15 residues. CDR3 sequence: CASSYEKEPFYGYTF. CDR3 nucleotides: TGTGCCAGCAGTTACGAGAAGGAGCCTTTCTATGGCTACACCTTC.

The V gene is TRBV13, the J gene TRBJ1-2; D is unresolved. Germline CDR1 PRHDT, CDR2 FYEKMQ (reference sequence). The CDR3 loop spans 12 amino acids. V was clipped by 5 bases and J by 5 bases, with 9 bases between them. CDR3 sequence: CASSALGYGYTF. CDR3 nucleotide sequence: TGTGCCAGCAGCGCCCTAGGATATGGCTACACCTTC.

This rearrangement joins TRBV5-1 to TRBJ2-7; 7 bases map to TRBD1. CDR3 length: 15 amino acids. Germline assignment: CDR1 SGHRS and CDR2 YFSETQ. The junction had 7 bases not matched to a gene; V was cut back by 2 bases and J by 2 bases. CDR3: CASSFHRGTTYEQYF. The CDR3 DNA follows: TGCGCCAGCAGCTTTCACAGGGGAACTACCTACGAGCAGTACTTC. The whole variable domain, remainder taken from reference TRBV5-1 and TRBJ2-7, is KAGVTQTPRYLIKTRGQQVTLSCSPISGHRSVSWYQQTPGQGLQFLFEYFSETQRNKGNFPGRFSGRQFSNSRSEMNVSTLELGDSALYLCASSFHRGTTYEQYFGPGTRLTVT.

V is TRBV7-8 and J is TRBJ2-1, with a tentative D call TRBD2 (6 bases). Per germline, CDR1 SGHVS and CDR2 FQNEAQ. This CDR3 has 16 residues. Trimming removed 5 bases from V and 1 base from J, with 15 bases in between. The CDR3 spells CASSASAVGSYNEQFF. The DNA of the CDR3 is TGTGCCAGCAGCGCTAGCGCCGTGGGATCCTACAATGAGCAGTTCTTC.

The chain links TRBV7-2 to TRBJ1-5; a weak D match, TRBD1 (6 bases). Germline V gene sequence: CDR1 SGHTA, CDR2 FQGNSA. The germline V and J ends were trimmed by 8 bases and 1 base, with 18 bases remaining between them. The CDR3 extends over 16 amino acids. This chain's CDR3 is CASPRTGSKSNQPQHF. DNA for the CDR3: TGTGCCAGCCCAAGAACAGGGTCGAAGAGCAATCAGCCCCAGCATTTT.

The chain links TRBV7-2 to TRBJ1-1; a weak D match, TRBD1 (5 bases). Germline CDR1 reads SGHTA; CDR2 reads FQGNSA. There are 14 residues in the CDR3. Trimming removed 5 bases at V and 10 bases at J, with 20 bases between. This chain's CDR3 is CASSASGYEFGAFF. The CDR3 nucleotides read TGTGCCAGCAGCGCCTCAGGGTATGAGTTTGGAGCTTTCTTT.

This chain joins TRBV29-1 and TRBJ1-1; 9 nucleotides agree with TRBD1. The CDR3 extends over 13 amino acids. Germline lookup yields CDR1 SQVTM and CDR2 ANQGSEA. The J segment lost 6 bases and the V segment lost 7 bases, leaving 9 bases of the junction unmatched. The CDR3 protein is CSAGQGKWAEAFF. CDR3 bases: TGCAGCGCGGGACAGGGTAAGTGGGCTGAAGCTTTCTTT.

This clone was seen once. The chain carries TRBV29-1 and TRBJ1-1; tentative D call: TRBD1 (6 bases). Trimming left V 5 bases short and J 1 base short, with 11 bases between. The CDR3 length is 13 residues. Germline assignment: CDR1 SQVTM and CDR2 ANQGSEA. The CDR3 DNA reads TGCAGCGTTTCGACAGGTGGGAACACTGAAGCTTTCTTT. Its translation is CSVSTGGNTEAFF.

The chain carries TRBV3-1 (or the pseudogene TRBV3-2) and TRBJ1-1; D is unclear. The CDR3 is made up of 15 amino acids. Between the trimmed V and J ends, which lost 4 bases and 0 bases, there was a span of 12 bases. Per the germline V gene, CDR1 is LGHDT and CDR2 is YNNKEL (reference sequence). CDR3 nucleotide sequence: TGTGCCAGCAGCCCGGGATGGGGAATGAACACTGAAGCTTTCTTT. It yields the protein CASSPGWGMNTEAFF.

The chain combines TRBV28 with TRBJ2-7; weak D call: TRBD1 (6 bases). This CDR3 comprises 15 residues. V gave up 5 bases and J gave up 0 bases, with 14 bases separating them. Germline V gives CDR1 MDHEN, CDR2 SYDVKM. The CDR3 DNA is TGTGCCAGCAGTCCTGCGAAAGGGGGCTCCTACGAGCAGTACTTC. It translates to CASSPAKGGSYEQYF.

The V gene is TRBV30, the J gene TRBJ1-2; D is ambiguous. Germline V gene data show CDR1 as GTSNPN and CDR2 as SVGIG (reference sequence). Trimming removed 8 bases at V and 4 bases at J, with 14 bases between. This CDR3 contains 12 residues. The CDR3 region has the DNA TGTGCCGGAGACGGAGGCCGCTATGGCTACACCTTC. Translated, it gives CAGDGGRYGYTF.

The chain is built from TRBV5-8 and TRBJ1-3; tentatively, D is TRBD1 (6 bases). The CDR3 loop spans 15 amino acids. V gave up 4 bases and J gave up 0 bases, with 11 bases separating them. Germline CDR1 reads SGHTS; CDR2 reads YDEGEE. The CDR3 DNA follows: TGTGCCAGCAGCGAGGGACACAGCTCTGGAAACACCATATATTTT. Its protein product is CASSEGHSSGNTIYF.

The chain has TRBV30 and TRBJ2-5; TRBD2 agrees at 7 bases. The CDR3 consists of 13 residues. CDR1 GTSNPN and CDR2 SVGIG come from the germline V gene (reference sequence). V shed 2 bases, J shed 7 bases, and the junction held 7 bases outside the gene matches. As DNA, the CDR3 is TGTGCCTGGAGTACGGGCCGGGGGGTGACCCAGTACTTC. It specifies CAWSTGRGVTQYF.

This chain connects TRBV29-1 to TRBJ1-1; D is uncertain. In germline, CDR1 is SQVTM, CDR2 ANQGSEA. V was pared by 1 base and J by 3 bases, with 9 bases between. The CDR3 loop spans 13 amino acids. CDR3 bases: TGCAGCGTTGAAGGTCGGGGAGACACTGAAGCTTTCTTT. It translates to CSVEGRGDTEAFF.

The gene calls are TRBV10-3 and TRBJ2-3; tentative D call: TRBD2 (7 bases). From germline, CDR1 is ENHRY and CDR2 SYGVKD. The V end lost 8 bases, the J end lost 2 bases, and 17 bases lay between the germline ends. The CDR3 is 15 amino acids. DNA for the CDR3: TGTGCCATCTCCGTAGGGGGGGTCGCCACAGATACGCAGTATTTT. It is translated as CAISVGGVATDTQYF.